A selection of T cell receptor beta chains follows, all from one sample in a study of T-cell memory formation after mild COVID-19. TCRdb analysed the 5' RACE reads with MiXCR anew, one entry per CDR3 protein. The table has about 450,000 distinct CDR3 sequences, more than 20% seen once; the top ten hold 13%. Sequenced sample: PBMCs or a T cell subset sorted from them (not recorded which). These receptor sequences come from an adult woman who had mild COVID-19 (a few samples of this study predate the infection). Cell type and time point are not known. CDR3s include the opening cysteine and the closing phenylalanine or tryptophan. Fields, in order: clone size, D gene, V gene, J gene, CDR3 protein, CDR3 DNA. The D gene is left open where the match is weak. Clone size is stated in some rows and not others, as once, few, many or a class when expanded.

>few|NA|TRBV7-3|TRBJ2-3
CASSLILGDTQYF
TGTGCCAGCAGCTTAATTTTGGGAGATACGCAGTATTTT
>few|NA|TRBV29-1|TRBJ1-1
CSVGTRGMNTEAFF
TGCAGCGTTGGCACCAGGGGCATGAACACTGAAGCTTTCTTT
>few|TRBD2|TRBV10-3|TRBJ2-1
CATTGLAPNEQFF
TGTGCCACGACGGGACTAGCGCCCAATGAGCAGTTCTTC
>NA|NA|TRBV9|TRBJ1-4
CASSPGGATNEKLFF
TGTGCCAGCAGCCCCGGCGGTGCAACTAATGAAAAACTGTTTTTT
>NA|NA|TRBV12-3/TRBV12-4|TRBJ1-2
CASSLEGTNGYTF
TGTGCCAGCAGTTTAGAGGGAACCAATGGCTACACCTTC
>NA|NA|TRBV10-3|TRBJ2-2
CAISDPPGNTGELFF
TGTGCCATCAGTGACCCCCCGGGGAACACCGGGGAGCTGTTTTTT
>NA|TRBD1|TRBV20-1|TRBJ2-6
CSARKGTGRSGANVLTF
TGCAGTGCTAGAAAAGGGACAGGGAGAAGCGGGGCCAACGTCCTGACTTTC
>NA|NA|TRBV7-2|TRBJ2-7
CASSPWAYEQYF
TGTGCCAGCAGCCCTTGGGCCTACGAGCAGTACTTC
>NA|NA|TRBV20-1|TRBJ2-4
CSAYRTGGTKNIQYF
TGCAGTGCATACCGTACTGGAGGTACCAAAAACATTCAGTACTTC
>few|TRBD1|TRBV6-1|TRBJ2-7
CASSARGQGQYEQYF
TGTGCCAGCAGTGCCCGGGGACAGGGGCAATACGAGCAGTACTTC
>NA|TRBD1|TRBV7-9|TRBJ1-1
CASSLALGQGTEAFF
TGTGCCAGCAGCTTAGCGCTCGGACAGGGCACTGAAGCTTTCTTT
>few|NA|TRBV5-5|TRBJ2-3
CASNGQTDTQYF
TGTGCCAGCAACGGACAGACAGATACGCAGTATTTT
>few|TRBD1|TRBV9|TRBJ2-3
CASSAPRQGGTDTQYF
TGTGCCAGCAGCGCCCCTCGACAGGGAGGCACAGATACGCAGTATTTT
>few|TRBD1|TRBV7-2|TRBJ1-2
CASSLVGTGTAYGYTF
TGTGCCAGCAGCTTAGTGGGGACAGGCACCGCCTATGGCTACACCTTC